This TCR beta chain was sequenced for a study of spatial heterogeneity in lung cancer. Ten or more counts support this clonotype. Single TCR cDNA molecules each had their own unique molecular identifier. Using its own MiXCR run on the 5' RACE reads, TCRdb lists one record per CDR3 protein. The repertoire holds tens of thousands of distinct CDR3 sequences, with roughly 7% as singletons. Time point given: sample taken at primary tumor resection. No cell sorting; template was whole RNA from tumor, lung tissue or PBMC. Sequenced material: PBMCs, taken at surgery. The clonotype originates from a female donor with early-stage non-small cell lung cancer.

The CDR3 DNA reads as TGCGCCAGCAGCCCCCGACTAGCGGGGGAAAACATTCAGTACTTC. This sequence encodes CASSPRLAGENIQYF. The rearrangement links TRBV5-1 to TRBJ2-4, with TRBD2 matching 12 bases. V was pared by 4 bases and J by 5 bases, with 4 bases of the junction left unmatched. The CDR3 has 15 residues. Germline V CDR1 and CDR2: SGHRS, YFSETQ.